One and the same sample provided the 20 T cell receptor beta chains below, sequenced in a study of control samples from healthy donors and cancer patients. Profiled with immunoSEQ multiplex PCR; TCRdb holds only in-frame clones, not every one. Among 210,000 or so clones, about nine tenths were seen once, and the ten largest hold less than 2%. The specimen sequenced was blood. Receptors originate from a man aged 25 to 45 in good health.

This clone was seen more than once but under ten times. The chain is built from TRBV5-1 and TRBJ1-1, with TRBD1 matching 7 bases. J lost 1 base, V lost 5 bases, and 5 bases had no gene match. Germline CDR1 and CDR2: SGHRS and YFSETQ. This CDR3 region has 14 residues. The CDR3 sequence is CASRGQPTNTEAFF. CDR3 nucleotide sequence: TGCGCCAGCAGGGGACAGCCGACGAACACTGAAGCTTTCTTT.

This clone came up once. The J gene is TRBJ2-3, the V gene TRBV9; D is uncertain. V was trimmed by 3 bases and J by 3 bases, leaving 11 bases between them. This CDR3 region has 14 residues. Germline V CDR1 and CDR2: SGDLS, YYNGEE. CDR3 bases: TGTGCCAGCAGCGATCCAGGTTTGACAGATACGCAGTATTTT. Encoded protein: CASSDPGLTDTQYF.

The chain uses TRBV29-1 and TRBJ1-1; TRBD1 matches at 8 bases. Germline V CDR1 and CDR2: SQVTM, ANQGSEA. This CDR3 is 16 amino acids long. V lost 6 bases, J lost 5 bases, and 17 bases stayed unmatched. As DNA, the CDR3 is TGCAGCGTGCCTGGGACAGGAACTCAGAGGTGGACTGAAGCTTTCTTT. As protein: CSVPGTGTQRWTEAFF.

This rearrangement joins TRBV4-1 to TRBJ1-1; D call uncertain. With 0 bases removed from V and 6 bases from J, the gap between germline ends came to 17 bases. The CDR3 consists of 16 residues. Germline lookup yields CDR1 MGHRA and CDR2 YSYEKL. This chain's CDR3 is CASSQDGLAGRAEAFF. In DNA form, the CDR3 reads TGCGCCAGCAGCCAAGATGGTTTGGCAGGCCGGGCTGAAGCTTTCTTT.

This clone was detected once. V is TRBV6-5 and J is TRBJ2-1; the match to TRBD2 covers 13 bases. The CDR3 spans 15 residues. Trimming removed 6 bases from V and 7 bases from J; junction bases left unmatched: 6. Germline values: CDR1 MNHEY, CDR2 SVGAGI. CDR3 region: CASSRPGLAGNEQFF. The CDR3 coding sequence is TGTGCCAGCAGCCGACCGGGACTAGCGGGAAATGAGCAGTTCTTC.

This chain connects TRBV9 to TRBJ2-7, with TRBD1 identical over 7 bases. V was pared by 1 base and J by 5 bases, with 9 bases of the junction left unmatched. The CDR3 has 15 residues. Germline CDR1 reads SGDLS; CDR2 reads YYNGEE. This CDR3 reads CASSVNDQGVHEQYF. For the CDR3, the DNA is TGTGCCAGCAGCGTAAACGACCAGGGGGTTCACGAGCAGTACTTC.

The chain carries TRBV18 and TRBJ2-2; D is ambiguous. Germline V CDR1 and CDR2: KGHSH, LQKENI. V lost 4 bases, J lost 6 bases, and 9 bases lay in between. The CDR3 totals 13 residues. The CDR3 DNA follows: TGTGCCAGCTCACGCACCCGAGCCGGGGAGCTGTTTTTT. Its translation is CASSRTRAGELFF.

This chain links TRBV6-5 with TRBJ1-6, with D uncertain. This CDR3 is 16 amino acids long. From germline, CDR1 is MNHEY and CDR2 SVGAGI. Between the trimmed V and J ends, which lost 2 bases and 6 bases, there was a span of 14 bases. CDR3 coding DNA: TGTGCCAGCAGTTACCGACGAGCGGCCCCTAATTCACCCCTCCACTTT. It encodes CASSYRRAAPNSPLHF.

J is TRBJ1-2 and V is TRBV5-5, with 10 bases fitting TRBD1. The CDR3 extends over 14 amino acids. V was pared by 4 bases and J by 7 bases, with 7 bases of the junction left unmatched. Per the germline V gene, CDR1 is SGHKS and CDR2 is YYEKEE (reference sequence). In DNA, the CDR3 is TGTGCCAGCAGCCTGGGGACAGGGGCCAGTGGCTACACCTTC. This sequence encodes CASSLGTGASGYTF.

This clone was seen a handful of times. The chain is built from TRBV7-9 and TRBJ1-1; D is uncertain. From germline, CDR1 is SEHNR and CDR2 FQNEAQ (reference sequence). V was shortened by 1 base and J by 1 base, with 7 bases between the two germline ends. The CDR3 covers 14 residues. The CDR3 DNA reads as TGTGCCAGCAGCTTAGACCCCGGGAACACTGAAGCTTTCTTT. Protein sequence: CASSLDPGNTEAFF.

This chain links TRBV4-1 with TRBJ2-1; TRBD2 aligns across 11 bases. The CDR3 loop spans 15 amino acids. The trim removed 2 bases at V and 4 bases at J, leaving 1 base unmatched. Germline lookup yields CDR1 MGHRA and CDR2 YSYEKL. The DNA for the CDR3 is TGCGCCAGCAGCCAAACTAGCGGGGGTTACAATGAGCAGTTCTTC. It specifies CASSQTSGGYNEQFF.

This chain joins TRBV3-1 (or the pseudogene TRBV3-2) and TRBJ1-1; D remains unclear. CDR3 length: 13 amino acids. V shed 1 base and J shed 8 bases, with 11 bases lying between them. Germline lookup yields CDR1 LGHDT and CDR2 YNNKEL (reference sequence). CDR3 sequence (DNA): TGTGCCAGCAGCCAAGGAAACAGCAAAGAAGCTTTCTTT. It is translated as CASSQGNSKEAFF.

The V and J genes are TRBV11-2 and TRBJ1-3; no reliable D call. The V end was cut by 1 base, the J end by 0 bases, with 10 bases between. This CDR3 comprises 16 residues. Germline loops: CDR1 SGHAT, CDR2 FQNNGV. CDR3 region: CASSLVPGLSGNTIYF. Written as DNA, the CDR3 is TGTGCCAGCAGCTTAGTTCCGGGCCTCTCTGGAAACACCATATATTTT.

This clone is classed as medium-sized (0.01 to 0.1%). The chain has TRBV2 and TRBJ2-2, with a tentative D call TRBD1 (6 bases). Germline-derived CDR1 and CDR2 are SNHLY and FYNNEI. The CDR3 has 14 residues. V was clipped by 6 bases and J by 6 bases, with 14 bases between them. This CDR3 is CASRGARGAGELFF. The CDR3 region has the DNA TGTGCCAGCAGGGGCGCCAGGGGAGCCGGGGAGCTGTTTTTT.

The chain is built from TRBV6-5 and TRBJ1-2; D not certain. CDR1 and CDR2 (germline): MNHEY, SVGAGI. This CDR3 has 14 residues. Trimming cost V 10 bases and J 8 bases, with 23 bases left between them. This CDR3 reads CATFLPRASEGYTF. The DNA for the CDR3 is TGTGCCACCTTTTTGCCCCGGGCCTCAGAGGGCTACACCTTC.

The rearrangement joins TRBV12-3 or TRBV12-4 to TRBJ2-7; D gene unclear. This CDR3 has 12 amino acids. The V end lost 7 bases, the J end lost 4 bases, and 11 bases lay between the germline ends. DNA for the CDR3: TGTGCCAGCAACCGCTACGCGTACGAGCAGTACTTC. Protein product: CASNRYAYEQYF.

In nucleotides, the CDR3 is TGCGCCAGCAGCTTGGCCGGCAGGCCCCTCGAGCAGTACTTC. It translates to CASSLAGRPLEQYF. The rearrangement uses TRBV5-1 and TRBJ2-7; no reliable D call. Trimming shortened V by 0 bases and J by 6 bases, and 13 bases separated the two germline ends. CDR1 and CDR2 (germline): SGHRS, YFSETQ. The CDR3 is 14 amino acids. The full variable domain, with the rest looked up from reference TRBV5-1 and TRBJ2-7, is KAGVTQTPRYLIKTRGQQVTLSCSPISGHRSVSWYQQTPGQGLQFLFEYFSETQRNKGNFPGRFSGRQFSNSRSEMNVSTLELGDSALYLCASSLAGRPLEQYFGPGTRLTVT.

This sequence joins TRBV5-6 and TRBJ2-3; TRBD2 aligns across 11 bases. V lost 3 bases, J lost 3 bases, and 3 bases stayed unmatched. This CDR3 has 15 amino acids. Germline V gene sequence: CDR1 SGHDT, CDR2 YYEEEE. CDR3 in amino acids: CASSSSGGLTDTQYF. In DNA, the CDR3 is TGTGCCAGCAGCTCTAGCGGGGGGCTAACAGATACGCAGTATTTT.

Comment on this clone: The sample carries other DNA sequences with the same CDR3. The chain combines TRBV19 with TRBJ1-1; 7 nucleotides match TRBD1. Trimming took 5 bases from V and 0 from J; bases not matched to a gene: 0. The V gene's germline CDR1 is LNHDA and CDR2 SQIVND (reference sequence). The CDR3 extends over 13 amino acids. The CDR3 region is CASSDRVNTEAFF. CDR3 in DNA: TGTGCCAGTAGTGACAGGGTGAACACTGAAGCTTTCTTT.

V and J are TRBV4-1 and TRBJ2-2, with 10 positions matching TRBD2. The CDR3 spans 16 residues. V trimming: 4 bases; J trimming: 1 base; junction bases outside the gene matches: 3. Germline V CDR1 and CDR2: MGHRA, YSYEKL. CDR3 amino acids: CASSLRLAGNTGELFF. The CDR3 DNA is TGCGCCAGCAGCCTAAGACTAGCGGGGAACACCGGGGAGCTGTTTTTT.